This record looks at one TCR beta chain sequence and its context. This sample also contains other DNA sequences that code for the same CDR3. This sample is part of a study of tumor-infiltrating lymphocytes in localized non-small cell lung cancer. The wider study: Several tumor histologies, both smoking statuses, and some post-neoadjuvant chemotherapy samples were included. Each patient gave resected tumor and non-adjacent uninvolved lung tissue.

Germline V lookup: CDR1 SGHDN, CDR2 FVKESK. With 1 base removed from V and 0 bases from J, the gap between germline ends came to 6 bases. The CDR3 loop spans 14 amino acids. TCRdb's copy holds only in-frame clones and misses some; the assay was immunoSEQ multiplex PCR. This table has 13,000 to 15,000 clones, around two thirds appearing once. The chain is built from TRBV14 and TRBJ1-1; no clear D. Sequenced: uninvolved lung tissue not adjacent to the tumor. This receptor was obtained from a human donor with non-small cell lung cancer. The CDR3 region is CASSQAGMNTEAFF. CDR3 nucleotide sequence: TGTGCCAGCAGCCAAGCGGGGATGAACACTGAAGCTTTCTTT.